The entry that follows covers one TCR beta chain sequence. As yet, its antigen is unknown. The entry originates in a study of identifying expanded T cells in peripheral blood. Study-wide points: Over about two and four weeks, about 15 and 19 clones changed, versus approximately 1.2 between replicates.

Clones were sequenced by immunoSEQ multiplex PCR, and TCRdb holds only the in-frame ones, with some missing. The sample records 45,000 to 65,000 clones, 82% being singletons. The germline gives CDR1 SGHRS, CDR2 YFSETQ. V lost 4 bases and J lost 1, with 12 bases in between. The CDR3 covers 14 residues. The gene calls are TRBV5-1 and TRBJ2-7; D is ambiguous. The sequenced sample was blood. This TCR was recovered from a person aged 18 to 70 in good health. CDR3 nucleotides: TGCGCCAGCAGCCCCAGGCAGGCGTCCTACGAGCAGTACTTC. As protein: CASSPRQASYEQYF.